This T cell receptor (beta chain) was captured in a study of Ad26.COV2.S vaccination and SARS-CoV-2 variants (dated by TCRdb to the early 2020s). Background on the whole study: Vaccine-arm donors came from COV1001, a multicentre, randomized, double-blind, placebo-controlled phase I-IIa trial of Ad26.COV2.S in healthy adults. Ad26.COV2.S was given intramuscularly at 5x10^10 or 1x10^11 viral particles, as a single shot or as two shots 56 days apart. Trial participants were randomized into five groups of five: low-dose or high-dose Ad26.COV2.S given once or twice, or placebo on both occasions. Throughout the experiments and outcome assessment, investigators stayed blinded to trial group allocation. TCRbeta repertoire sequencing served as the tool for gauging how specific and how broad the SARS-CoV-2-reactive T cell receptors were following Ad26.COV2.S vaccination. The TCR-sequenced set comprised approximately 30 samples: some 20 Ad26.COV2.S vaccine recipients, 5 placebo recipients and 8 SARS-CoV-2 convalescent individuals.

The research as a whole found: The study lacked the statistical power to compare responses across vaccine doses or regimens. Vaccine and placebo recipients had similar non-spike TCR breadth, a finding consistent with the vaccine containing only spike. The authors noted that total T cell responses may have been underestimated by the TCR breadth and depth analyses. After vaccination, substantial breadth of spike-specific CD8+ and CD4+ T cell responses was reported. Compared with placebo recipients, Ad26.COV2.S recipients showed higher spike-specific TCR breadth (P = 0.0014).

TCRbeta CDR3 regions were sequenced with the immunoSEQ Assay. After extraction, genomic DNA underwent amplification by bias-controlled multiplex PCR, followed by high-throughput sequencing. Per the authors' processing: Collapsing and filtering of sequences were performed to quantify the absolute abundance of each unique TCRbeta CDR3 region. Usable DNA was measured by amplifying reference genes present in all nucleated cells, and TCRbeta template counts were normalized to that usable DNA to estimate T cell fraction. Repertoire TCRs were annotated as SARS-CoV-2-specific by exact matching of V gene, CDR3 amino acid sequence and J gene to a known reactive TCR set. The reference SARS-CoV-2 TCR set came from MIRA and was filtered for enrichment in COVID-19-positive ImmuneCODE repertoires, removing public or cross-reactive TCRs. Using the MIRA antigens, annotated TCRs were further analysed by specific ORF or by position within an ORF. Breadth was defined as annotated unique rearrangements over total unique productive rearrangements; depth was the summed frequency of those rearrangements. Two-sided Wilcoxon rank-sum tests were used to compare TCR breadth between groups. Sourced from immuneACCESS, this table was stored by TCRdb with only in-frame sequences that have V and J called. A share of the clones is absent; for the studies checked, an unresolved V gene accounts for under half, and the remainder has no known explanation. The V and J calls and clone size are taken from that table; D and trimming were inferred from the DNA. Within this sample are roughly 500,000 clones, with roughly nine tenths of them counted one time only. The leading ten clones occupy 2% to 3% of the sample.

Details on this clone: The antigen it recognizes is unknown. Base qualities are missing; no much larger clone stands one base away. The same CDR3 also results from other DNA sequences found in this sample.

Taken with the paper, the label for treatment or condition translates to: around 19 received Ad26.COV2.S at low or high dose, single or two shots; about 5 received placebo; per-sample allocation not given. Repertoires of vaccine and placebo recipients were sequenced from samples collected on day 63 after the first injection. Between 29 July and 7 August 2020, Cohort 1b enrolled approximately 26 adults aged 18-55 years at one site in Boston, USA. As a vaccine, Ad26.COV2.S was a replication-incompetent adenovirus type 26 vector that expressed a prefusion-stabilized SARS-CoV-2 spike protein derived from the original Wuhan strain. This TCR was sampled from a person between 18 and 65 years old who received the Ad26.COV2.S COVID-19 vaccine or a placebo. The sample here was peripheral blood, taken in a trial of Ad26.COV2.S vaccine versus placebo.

The nucleotide sequence is TGTGCCAGCAGTTTAGAAGGGGGCTATGGCTACACCTTC. It is translated as CASSLEGGYGYTF. The rearranged chain carries TRBV28 and TRBJ1-2; matching of 6 bases hints at TRBD1 as the D gene. As encoded in the germline V gene, CDR1 is MDHEN while CDR2 is SYDVKM. V is cut by 2 bases and J by 4 bases, and the space between the germline ends is 8 bases. The cysteine opens and the phenylalanine closes a CDR3 of 13 amino acids. The retained sequence is limited to the CDR3, 39 bases, with the frame set at the first base.